This T cell receptor (beta chain) was observed in a study of cytomegalovirus exposure and HLA in healthy donors. Study-wide findings and caveats: The analysis excluded some indistinguishable V segments, including TRBV6-2 and TRBV6-3. The authors assumed roughly uniform sequencing depth across donors for presence/absence analyses. The study flagged roughly 160 TCR beta chains as cytomegalovirus-associated. Researchers reported in a later analysis that common viral pathogens appeared linked to several top clusters.

Turning to this clone: Its antigen is undetermined.

Trimming removed 6 bases from V and 2 bases from J, with 16 bases in between. The CDR3 contains 16 residues. Germline lookup yields CDR1 MDHEN and CDR2 SYDVKM. Researchers ran the PCR with 60 Vbeta and 13 Jbeta primers. The protocol was immunoSEQ multiplex PCR, while the TCRdb copy is restricted to in-frame clones and leaves out a portion. The sample has about 190,000 clones; roughly 87% are singletons. The clonotype was recovered from a boy aged 2 to 10 in good health and CMV-seronegative. V and J are TRBV28 and TRBJ2-2; tentative D call: TRBD1 (6 bases). Sequenced material: PBMCs. CDR3 residues: CASRPTGTHNTGELFF. DNA of the CDR3: TGTGCCAGCAGGCCCACCGGGACACATAACACCGGGGAGCTGTTTTTT. Full variable domain (rest looked up from reference TRBV28 and TRBJ2-2): DVKVTQSSRYLVKRTGEKVFLECVQDMDHENMFWYRQDPGLGLRLIYFSYDVKMKEKGDIPEGYSVSREKKERFSLILESASTNQTSMYLCASRPTGTHNTGELFFGEGSRLTVL.